The following is a T cell receptor beta chain sequence with its context. Which antigen it targets is not known. Base qualities are not at hand, and no much larger clone is one base apart. In total, 630 or so healthy bone marrow donors made up the cohort. Cohort members were all nominally healthy when sampled, although unrecorded immune exposures were likely present. The donor tested CMV seropositive, placing the donor among the 310 or so seropositive members of the cohort. A peripheral blood sample was collected from each donor, and TCR beta sequencing was performed on peripheral blood mononuclear cells. Genomic DNA was extracted from the blood cell samples with the Qiagen DNeasy Blood Extraction Kit. The entry originates in a study of cytomegalovirus exposure and HLA in healthy donors (dated by TCRdb to 2016 to 2017). About the investigation overall: In an earlier analysis of around 540 of the donors, approximately 300 Gb of sequence data and approximately 120 million unique TCR beta sequences from roughly 180 million T cells were reported. An early release covering just under 650 HLA-typed donors comprised approximately 290 gigabases of sequencing data and 85 million or so unique TCR sequences. The genetic ancestry cluster associated with self-reported Caucasian donors included 81% of the 300 to 450 genotyped donors. The study aimed to test whether signatures of past pathogen exposure could be identified by cataloging public T cell receptors. The study used immunosequencing to profile the T cell repertoires of several hundred subjects and linked those repertoires to cytomegalovirus serostatus. In addition to the first cohort of several hundred subjects, a separate validation cohort of 130 or so different subjects was used. The study combined high-throughput TCR immunosequencing, statistical association of individual TCRs with disease status, and machine learning to predict cytomegalovirus infection status. In a later analysis, previously published TCR beta repertoires from 666 donors were re-analyzed and high-resolution HLA genotyping was added so that TCR occurrence patterns could be studied. In the later analysis, no new phenotypic data were used to find candidate immune exposures; instead, reliance was placed on TCR beta sequences and their occurrence across donors. An earlier analysis of several hundred of the donors used high-throughput TCR beta sequencing to judge whether each TCR beta V gene segment behaved as functional or pseudogenic. Donor age, sex, ethnicity and CMV serostatus were collected together with the repertoire data. A later genetic analysis took genome-wide SNP genotypes for about 65% of the 666 donors and used that subset as a discovery cohort. All discovery cohort repertoires had been generated on a single sequencing platform. HLA typing covered class I and class II loci at four-digit resolution. The number of donors typed differed by locus, with roughly 620-640 for A, B, C, DRB1 and DQB1, about 500 for DQA1, 606 for DPA1, and some 440 for DPB1. Because of strong linkage in the cohort, roughly five DR-DQ haplotypes were treated as single units for association and clustering. Among around 400 genotyped donors of the cohort, an average of about 240,000 unique TCR beta nucleotide sequences were sequenced per donor, about a sixth of them non-productive.

Results and caveats for the whole study, not just this receptor: A cluster of highly shared sequence variants was judged likely to represent a technical artifact of the sequencing pipeline. Strong co-occurrence of HLA alleles, especially DR and DQ, made assigning TCR associations to individual alleles difficult. In a later analysis, around 17,000 TCR beta sequences were associated with specific HLA alleles at a false discovery rate of 0.05. The presence/absence analyses assumed that sequencing depth was roughly uniform across donors, and that assumption may not be true. Because counts were too low, seventeen rarely observed V segments, including chromosome 9 orphons, were excluded from the earlier analysis of some 590 of the donors. A further reported finding was that TCR beta sequences accurately predicted the HLA-A and HLA-B alleles for most subjects in the first cohort. An association between a missense DCLRE1C variant and V-gene and J-gene trimming of TCR beta chains was found in a later genetic analysis and replicated in an independent cohort. Most CMV-associated TCR beta chains appeared to be HLA-restricted in a later analysis, and the HLA associations seemed to be driven largely by CMV exposure. Because HLA typing was missing for some donors at each locus, association tests included only the typed subset. Linkage disequilibrium might explain the correlated functional status among segregating V segments, but an unknown experimental factor could not be excluded. In this cohort, only TCR beta chains were sequenced, and detectable features were limited by the absence of alpha or paired-chain data. The study gave a list of 150 to 200 TCR beta chains associated with cytomegalovirus. A later genetic analysis reported fewer N-insertions in productive TCRs among donors in an Asian-associated ancestry cluster than the roughly 620-donor mean. Three of the identified cytomegalovirus-associated TCR beta chains were confirmed in vitro to be specific for cytomegalovirus antigens. The authors suggested that the approach could potentially be generalized to other disease states and immunological phenotypes. In both the original and validation cohorts, the classifier was reported to diagnose cytomegalovirus status with high specificity and sensitivity. Several of the top co-occurrence clusters appeared to be linked to parvovirus B19, influenza, CMV and Epstein-Barr virus, according to a later analysis. While some public TCRs were present in many individuals, most TCR sequences turned up only very rarely across donors. In a later analysis, HLA-associated TCR beta chains showed more clonal expansion and lower generation probabilities than non-associated chains that were equally common. Because the 87-base-pair reads could not distinguish some IMGT-functional V segments, including TRBV6-2 and TRBV6-3, those segments were excluded. Immune exposure information for the cohort was limited to CMV serostatus. According to a later analysis, TCR association rates differed among HLA loci, with DRB1 alleles showing the most associated TCRs and HLA-C alleles showing the fewest. In an earlier analysis of approximately 590 of the donors, most TCR beta V segments were observed in productive rearrangements about 87% or about 30% of the time, broadly matching IMGT annotations.

At the junction V is shortened by 5 bases and J by 4 bases; bases outside the gene matches: 8. The germline V gene (reference sequence) yields LNHDA for CDR1 and SQIVND for CDR2. The CDR3 runs 15 amino acids, cysteine and phenylalanine included. Of the read, only the CDR3 DNA is kept; its 45 bases are in frame from base 1. Preparation of the library involved the immunoSEQ multiplex PCR assay. A mixture of 60 forward primers for TCR Vbeta segments and 13 reverse primers for TCR Jbeta segments was used in the multiplex PCR. The CDR3 region of rearranged TCR beta genes was amplified from genomic DNA by a multiplex PCR assay. On the Illumina HiSeq System, the amplified TCR beta libraries were sequenced as 87-base-pair reads. The source study handled its data this way. In a later analysis, some 80 million unique TCR beta chains were counted across the approximately 640 repertoires, and some 10 million of these chains were shared by at least two donors. To remove PCR and sequencing errors, raw reads were error-corrected and collapsed into unique sequences using a nearest-neighbor algorithm that merged closely related sequences. CDR3 sequences were aligned to IMGT reference sequences to assign V, D and J gene segments. For a sequence to be retained, a match of at least six nucleotides was required to both a V gene segment and a J gene segment. A rearrangement was called productive if the CDR3 had no stop codons and remained in frame with V and J, and every other rearrangement was called non-productive. CDR3 was defined according to IMGT convention as the region running from the second conserved V-encoded cysteine to the conserved J-encoded phenylalanine. The earlier analysis of a few hundred of the donors excluded sequences that lacked an unambiguous match to a single V gene segment. In an earlier analysis of a few hundred of the donors, a V segment was called functional when productive rearrangements were above 56.7%, and segregating when the standard deviation between donors exceeded 5%. To diagnose cytomegalovirus status from the catalog of TCR beta chain sequences, a statistical classification framework was built. In a later analysis, TCR nucleotide sequences were compared against IMGT/GENE-DB human TR gene sequences so that V and J genes could be assigned. The TCRdist pipeline was used in a later analysis to assign CDR3 sequences and most-parsimonious VDJ recombination scenarios. In a later analysis, every TCR beta chain was defined by the combination of its CDR3 amino acid sequence and its V-gene family, and reads without a unique V-gene family were dropped. As a way to deal with suspected cross-contamination and a sequencing artifact, a later analysis dropped hundreds of nucleotide sequences that were highly shared and had low generation probability. A later analysis calculated a clonal expansion index for each public chain from normalized within-repertoire ranks of inferred template counts. A later analysis computed generation probabilities with a VDJ recombination model fitted to out-of-frame rearrangements, and checked the results against IGoR. Hypergeometric tests were used in a later analysis to score TCR-TCR, TCR-HLA and TCR-CMV co-occurrence, with a repertoire-size bias correction applied to the TCR pairs. A later analysis estimated false discovery rates by permuting HLA or CMV assignments 20 times. A later analysis grouped co-occurring TCRs with DBSCAN, adding TCRdist sequence similarity when clustering within HLA-allele-positive subsets. Repertoires with fewer than 30,000 or more than 120,000 public chains were left out of co-occurrence clustering, as were five repertoires with anomalous nucleotide sharing. As stored in TCRdb, this immuneACCESS dataset retains in-frame rearrangements with V and J assigned. A fraction of the clones does not appear; measured against another copy, unresolved V genes explain less than half of the discrepancy, and the remainder lacks a known reason. V, J and clone size are taken as reported in that table, and D and trimming were inferred from the DNA itself. This sample has about 130,000 clones in its table, and around 72% of those were observed once. The leading ten clones occupy around 4% of the sample.

Sequenced material: PBMCs. The chain couples TRBV19 to TRBJ1-1, with 9 middle bases fitting TRBD1. The clonotype was recovered from a man aged 18 to 30 in good health and CMV-seropositive. The bases are TGTGCCAGTAGTCCAACCGGGACAGGGAGCACTGAAGCTTTCTTT. Protein translation: CASSPTGTGSTEAFF.